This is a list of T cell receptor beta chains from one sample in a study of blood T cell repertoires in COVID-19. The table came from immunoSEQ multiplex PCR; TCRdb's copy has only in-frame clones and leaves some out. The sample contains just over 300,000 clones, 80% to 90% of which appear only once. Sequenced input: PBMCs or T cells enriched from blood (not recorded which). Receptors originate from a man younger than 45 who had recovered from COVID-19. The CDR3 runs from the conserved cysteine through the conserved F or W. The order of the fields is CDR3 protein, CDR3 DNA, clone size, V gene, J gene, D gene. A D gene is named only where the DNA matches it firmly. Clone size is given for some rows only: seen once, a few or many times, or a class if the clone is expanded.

cdr3_aa: CASSQQPGNYGYTF
cdr3_nt: TGCGCCAGCAGCCAGCAACCGGGAAACTATGGCTACACCTTC
clone_size: NA
v_call: TRBV5-1
j_call: TRBJ1-2
d_call: NA

cdr3_aa: CASSQGRWGGAYEQYF
cdr3_nt: TGCGCCAGCAGCCAAGGTCGATGGGGGGGGGCCTACGAGCAGTACTTC
clone_size: NA
v_call: TRBV4-3
j_call: TRBJ2-7
d_call: TRBD2

cdr3_aa: CASSLSWGLNTGELFF
cdr3_nt: TGTGCCAGCAGCCTCTCCTGGGGGCTGAACACCGGGGAGCTGTTTTTT
clone_size: few
v_call: TRBV3-1/TRBV3-2
j_call: TRBJ2-2
d_call: NA

cdr3_aa: CAWSPIGQTNFNEQFF
cdr3_nt: TGTGCCTGGAGTCCTATTGGACAGACGAACTTCAATGAGCAGTTCTTC
clone_size: NA
v_call: TRBV30
j_call: TRBJ2-1
d_call: NA

cdr3_aa: CASSLSSRGNTEAFF
cdr3_nt: TGTGCCAGCAGCTTGTCATCCAGGGGGAACACTGAAGCTTTCTTT
clone_size: NA
v_call: TRBV5-5
j_call: TRBJ1-1
d_call: NA

cdr3_aa: CASSQDLETQYF
cdr3_nt: TGTGCCAGCAGCCAAGATCTTGAGACCCAGTACTTC
clone_size: NA
v_call: TRBV3-1/TRBV3-2
j_call: TRBJ2-5
d_call: NA

cdr3_aa: CASSSRNLGGELFF
cdr3_nt: TGTGCCAGCAGTTCACGAAACCTAGGCGGGGAGCTGTTTTTT
clone_size: NA
v_call: TRBV6-5
j_call: TRBJ2-2
d_call: NA

cdr3_aa: CASSLVGVEGDTQYF
cdr3_nt: TGTGCCAGCAGCCTTGTCGGGGTCGAGGGAGATACGCAGTATTTT
clone_size: few
v_call: TRBV7-6
j_call: TRBJ2-3
d_call: NA

cdr3_aa: CASSSTAGGEKLFF
cdr3_nt: TGTGCCAGCAGTTCGACAGCCGGGGGTGAAAAACTGTTTTTT
clone_size: few
v_call: TRBV27
j_call: TRBJ1-4
d_call: NA

cdr3_aa: CASSLQGAGELFF
cdr3_nt: TGTGCCAGCAGCTTACAGGGGGCCGGGGAGCTGTTTTTT
clone_size: few
v_call: TRBV7-9
j_call: TRBJ2-2
d_call: TRBD1

cdr3_aa: CATSRMGLAGAQETQYF
cdr3_nt: TGTGCCACCTCGAGAATGGGACTAGCGGGGGCACAAGAGACCCAGTACTTC
clone_size: NA
v_call: TRBV3-1/TRBV3-2
j_call: TRBJ2-5
d_call: TRBD2

cdr3_aa: CASSLLAGSYNEQFF
cdr3_nt: TGCGCCAGCAGCTTGTTAGCGGGGAGTTACAATGAGCAGTTCTTC
clone_size: NA
v_call: TRBV5-1
j_call: TRBJ2-1
d_call: TRBD2

cdr3_aa: CASSASLTGVGGYTF
cdr3_nt: TGTGCCAGCAGTGCCTCCCTCACAGGGGTGGGTGGCTACACCTTC
clone_size: NA
v_call: TRBV27
j_call: TRBJ1-2
d_call: TRBD1

cdr3_aa: CASSQGDIRNYGYTF
cdr3_nt: TGTGCCAGCAGCCAGGGGGACATAAGAAACTATGGCTACACCTTC
clone_size: NA
v_call: TRBV11-2
j_call: TRBJ1-2
d_call: TRBD1

cdr3_aa: CASSQETTGGTEAFF
cdr3_nt: TGTGCCAGCAGCCAAGAAACTACAGGGGGCACTGAAGCTTTCTTT
clone_size: few
v_call: TRBV4-2
j_call: TRBJ1-1
d_call: TRBD1

cdr3_aa: CASSPRVGELFF
cdr3_nt: TGTGCCAGCTCACCTCGGGTCGGGGAGCTGTTTTTT
clone_size: NA
v_call: TRBV18
j_call: TRBJ2-2
d_call: NA

cdr3_aa: CASSDLLAGILKNIQYF
cdr3_nt: TGTGCCAGCAGCGATCTACTAGCGGGGATTCTCAAAAACATTCAGTACTTC
clone_size: NA
v_call: TRBV11-2
j_call: TRBJ2-4
d_call: TRBD2

cdr3_aa: CASSQPRLADTGELFF
cdr3_nt: TGTGCCAGCAGCCAGCCGAGACTAGCGGACACCGGGGAGCTGTTTTTT
clone_size: few
v_call: TRBV7-9
j_call: TRBJ2-2
d_call: TRBD2

cdr3_aa: CASSLGPSGGVPKTQYF
cdr3_nt: TGTGCCAGCAGCTTAGGGCCTAGCGGGGGGGTACCGAAGACCCAGTACTTC
clone_size: NA
v_call: TRBV7-6
j_call: TRBJ2-5
d_call: TRBD2

cdr3_aa: CAISPDPNTEAFF
cdr3_nt: TGTGCCATCAGCCCAGATCCGAACACTGAAGCTTTCTTT
clone_size: NA
v_call: TRBV10-3
j_call: TRBJ1-1
d_call: NA